The T cell receptor (beta chain) described here comes from a study of blood T cell repertoires in COVID-19. Across the study: Both acute and convalescent COVID-19 samples were obtained from the United States, Italy and Spain.

Germline CDR1 is GTSNPN and CDR2 is SVGIG (reference sequence). The junction had 5 bases not matched to a gene; V was cut back by 2 bases and J by 6 bases. The CDR3 runs 13 residues. Original analysis: Using reference gene primer amplification, nucleated cell counts were estimated. Some clones are missing from TCRdb's copy, which holds only in-frame ones; the method was immunoSEQ multiplex PCR. That table supplies the V and J calls and clone size; D and trimming were determined from the DNA. The sample gives around 150,000 clones, approximately 91% of which show up once; approximately 2% is in the top ten.

The chain couples TRBV30 to TRBJ1-1, with 8 bases identical to TRBD1. Sequenced sample: peripheral blood. The receptor was derived from a man aged 18 to 30 with acute or convalescent COVID-19. The CDR3 coding sequence is TGTGCCTGGAGTAGCACAGGGGGGGCTGAAGCTTTCTTT. Its translation: CAWSSTGGAEAFF.